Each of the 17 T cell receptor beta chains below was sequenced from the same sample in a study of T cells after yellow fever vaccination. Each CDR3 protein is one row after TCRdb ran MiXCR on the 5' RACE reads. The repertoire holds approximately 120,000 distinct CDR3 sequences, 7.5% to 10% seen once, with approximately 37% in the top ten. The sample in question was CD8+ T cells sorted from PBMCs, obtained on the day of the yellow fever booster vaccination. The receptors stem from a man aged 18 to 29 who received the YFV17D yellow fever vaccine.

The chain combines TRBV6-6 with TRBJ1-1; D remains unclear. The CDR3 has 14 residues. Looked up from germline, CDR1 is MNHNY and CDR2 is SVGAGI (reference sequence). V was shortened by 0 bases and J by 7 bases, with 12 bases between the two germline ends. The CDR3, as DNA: TGTGCCAGCAGTTACTCTGCAGCATTAAATGAAGCTTTCTTT. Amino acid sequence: CASSYSAALNEAFF.

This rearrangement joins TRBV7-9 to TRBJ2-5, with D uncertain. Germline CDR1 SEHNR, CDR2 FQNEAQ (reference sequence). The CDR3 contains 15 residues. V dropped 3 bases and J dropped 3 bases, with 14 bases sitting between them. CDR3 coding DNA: TGTGCCAGCAGCTTTAATCGCAACAGAGAAGAGACCCAGTACTTC. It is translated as CASSFNRNREETQYF. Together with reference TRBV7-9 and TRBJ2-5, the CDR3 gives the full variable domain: DTGVSQNPRHKITKRGQNVTFRCDPISEHNRLYWYRQTLGQGPEFLTYFQNEAQLEKSRLLSDRFSAERPKGSFSTLEIQRTEQGDSAMYLCASSFNRNREETQYFGPGTRLLVL.

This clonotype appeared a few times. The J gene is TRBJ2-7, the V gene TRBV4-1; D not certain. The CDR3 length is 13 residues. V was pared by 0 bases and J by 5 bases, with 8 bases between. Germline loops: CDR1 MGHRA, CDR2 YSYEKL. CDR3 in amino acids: CASSQENSHEQYF. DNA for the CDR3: TGCGCCAGCAGCCAAGAGAATTCCCACGAGCAGTACTTC.

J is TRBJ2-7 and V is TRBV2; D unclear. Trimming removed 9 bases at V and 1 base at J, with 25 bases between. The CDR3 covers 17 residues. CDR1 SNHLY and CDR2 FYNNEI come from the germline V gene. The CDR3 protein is CARPYGSTTFRSYEQYV. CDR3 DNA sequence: TGTGCCAGGCCCTATGGGTCCACAACGTTTCGGTCCTACGAGCAGTACGTC.

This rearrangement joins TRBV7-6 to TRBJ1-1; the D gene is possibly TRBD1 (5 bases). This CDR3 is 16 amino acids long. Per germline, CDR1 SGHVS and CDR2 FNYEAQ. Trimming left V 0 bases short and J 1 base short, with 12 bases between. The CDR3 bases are TGTGCCAGCAGCTTAGCGTTTAGGGGCGGGAACACTGAAGCTTTCTTT. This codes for CASSLAFRGGNTEAFF.

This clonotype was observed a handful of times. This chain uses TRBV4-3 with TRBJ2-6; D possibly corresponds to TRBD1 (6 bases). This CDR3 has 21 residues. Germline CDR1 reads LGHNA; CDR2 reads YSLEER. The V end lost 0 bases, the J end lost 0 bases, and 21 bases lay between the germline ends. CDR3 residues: CASSQEGTNLRPLSGANVLTF. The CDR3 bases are TGCGCCAGCAGCCAAGAGGGGACAAACCTTCGCCCCCTCTCTGGGGCCAACGTCCTGACTTTC.

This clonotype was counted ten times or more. As DNA, the CDR3 is TGCAGCGTTGAAGGGCGGGGGGGCGTAACCAAAAACATTCAGTACTTC. This gives the protein CSVEGRGGVTKNIQYF. The chain is built from TRBV29-1 and TRBJ2-4; 9 bases match TRBD2. After removal of 1 base from V and 2 bases from J, the junction contained 6 bases not matched to a gene. CDR1 and CDR2 (germline): SQVTM, ANQGSEA. The CDR3 has 16 residues.

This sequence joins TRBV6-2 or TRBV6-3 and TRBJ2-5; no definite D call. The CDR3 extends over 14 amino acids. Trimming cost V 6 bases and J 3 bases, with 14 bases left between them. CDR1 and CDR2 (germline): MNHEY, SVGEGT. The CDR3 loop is CASRAPYLEETQYF. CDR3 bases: TGTGCCAGCAGGGCCCCGTATTTAGAAGAGACCCAGTACTTC.

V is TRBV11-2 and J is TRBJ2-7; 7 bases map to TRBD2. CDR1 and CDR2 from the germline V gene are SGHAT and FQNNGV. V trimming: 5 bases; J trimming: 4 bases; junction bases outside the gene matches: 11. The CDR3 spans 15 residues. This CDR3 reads CASSLPWSGVYEQYF. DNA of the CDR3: TGTGCCAGCAGCCTTCCTTGGAGCGGGGTGTACGAGCAGTACTTC.

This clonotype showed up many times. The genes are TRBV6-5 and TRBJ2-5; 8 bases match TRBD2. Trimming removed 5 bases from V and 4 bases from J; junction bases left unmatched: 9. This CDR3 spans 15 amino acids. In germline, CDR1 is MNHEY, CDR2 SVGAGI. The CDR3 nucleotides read TGTGCCAGCAGTACTTCCGCGGGGGGAAGAGAGACCCAGTACTTC. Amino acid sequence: CASSTSAGGRETQYF.

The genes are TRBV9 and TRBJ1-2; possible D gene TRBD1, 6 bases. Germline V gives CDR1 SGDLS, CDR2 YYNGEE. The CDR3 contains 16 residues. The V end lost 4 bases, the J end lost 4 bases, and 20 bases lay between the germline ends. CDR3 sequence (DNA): TGTGCCAGCAGCCCCGGACAGTCAGGGGTTGGCTATGGCTACACCTTC. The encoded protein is CASSPGQSGVGYGYTF.

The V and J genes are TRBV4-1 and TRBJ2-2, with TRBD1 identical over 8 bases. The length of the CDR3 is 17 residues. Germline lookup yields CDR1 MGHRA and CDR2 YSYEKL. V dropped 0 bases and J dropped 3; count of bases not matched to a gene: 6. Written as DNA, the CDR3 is TGCGCCAGCAGCCAAGACGGACAGGGTGATGACACCGGGGAGCTGTTTTTT. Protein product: CASSQDGQGDDTGELFF.

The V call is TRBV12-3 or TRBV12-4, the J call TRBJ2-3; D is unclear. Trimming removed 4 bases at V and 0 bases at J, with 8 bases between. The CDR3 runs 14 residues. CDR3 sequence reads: CASSSGGSTDTQYF. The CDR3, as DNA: TGTGCCAGCAGTTCTGGCGGTAGCACAGATACGCAGTATTTT.

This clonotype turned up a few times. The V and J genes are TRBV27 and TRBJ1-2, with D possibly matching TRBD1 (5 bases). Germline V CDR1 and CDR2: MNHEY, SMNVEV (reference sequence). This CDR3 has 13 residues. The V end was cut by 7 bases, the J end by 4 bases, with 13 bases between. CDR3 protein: CASKPGLSYGYTF. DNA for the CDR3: TGTGCCAGCAAACCGGGACTGTCCTATGGCTACACCTTC.

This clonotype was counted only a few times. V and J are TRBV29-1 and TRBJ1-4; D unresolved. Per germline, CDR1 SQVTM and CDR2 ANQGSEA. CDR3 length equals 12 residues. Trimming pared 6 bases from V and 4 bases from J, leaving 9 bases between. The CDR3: CSVTKDNEKLFF. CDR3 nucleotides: TGCAGCGTGACAAAAGATAATGAAAAACTGTTTTTT.

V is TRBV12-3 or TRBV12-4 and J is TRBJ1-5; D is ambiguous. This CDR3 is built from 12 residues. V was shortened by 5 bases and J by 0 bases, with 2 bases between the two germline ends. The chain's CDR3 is CASSNSNQPQHF. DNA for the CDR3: TGTGCCAGCAGTAATAGCAATCAGCCCCAGCATTTT.

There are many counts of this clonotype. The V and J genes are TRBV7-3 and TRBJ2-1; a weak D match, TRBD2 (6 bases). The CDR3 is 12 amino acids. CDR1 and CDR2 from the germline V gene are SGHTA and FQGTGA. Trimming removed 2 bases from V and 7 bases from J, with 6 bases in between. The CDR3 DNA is TGTGCCAGCAGCTTAGGGAGGAATGAGCAGTTCTTC. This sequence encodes CASSLGRNEQFF.